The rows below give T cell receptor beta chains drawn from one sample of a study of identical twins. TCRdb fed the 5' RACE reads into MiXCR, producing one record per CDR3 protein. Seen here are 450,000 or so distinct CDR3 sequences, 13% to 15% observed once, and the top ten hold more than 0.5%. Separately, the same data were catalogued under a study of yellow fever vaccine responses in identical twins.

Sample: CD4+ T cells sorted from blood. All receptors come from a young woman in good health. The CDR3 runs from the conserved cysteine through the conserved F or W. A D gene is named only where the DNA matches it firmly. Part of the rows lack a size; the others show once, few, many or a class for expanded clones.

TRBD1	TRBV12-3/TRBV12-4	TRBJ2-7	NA	TGTGCCAGCACCTTAGACAGGGGGACAGGGGAGCAGTACTTC	CASTLDRGTGEQYF
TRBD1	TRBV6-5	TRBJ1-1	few	TGTGCCAGCAGTTTTAACGCAGGGACAGCGGTTCAGGCTGAAGCTTTCTTT	CASSFNAGTAVQAEAFF
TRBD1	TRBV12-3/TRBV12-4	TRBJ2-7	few	TGTGCCAGCAGGCCGGCAGGGGGCAGGAGCTCCTACGAGCAGTACTTC	CASRPAGGRSSYEQYF
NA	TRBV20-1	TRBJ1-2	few	TGCAGTGCTAGGGCATCGGGGGGAAGAGGCTACACCTTC	CSARASGGRGYTF
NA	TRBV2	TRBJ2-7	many	TGTGCCAGCAGACAGGACACGAATACCTACGAGCAGTACTTC	CASRQDTNTYEQYF
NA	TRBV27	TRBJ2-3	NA	TGTGCCAGTAATCACAAACTATTAACAGATACGCAGTATTTT	CASNHKLLTDTQYF
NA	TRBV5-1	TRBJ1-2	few	TGCGCCAGCAGCTTCGACAGGTCTATCTACACCTTC	CASSFDRSIYTF
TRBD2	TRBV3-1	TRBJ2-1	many	TGTGCCAGCAGTCAACTAGCGGGAGGGTACAATGAGCAGTTCTTC	CASSQLAGGYNEQFF
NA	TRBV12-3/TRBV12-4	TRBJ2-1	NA	TGTGCCAGCACCCTTGTGTGGAATGAGCAGTTCTTC	CASTLVWNEQFF
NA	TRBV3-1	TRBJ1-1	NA	TGTGCCAGCAGCCAAGTACAGGGTCGCACTTTCTTT	CASSQVQGRTFF
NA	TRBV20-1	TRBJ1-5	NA	TGCAGTGCTAGAAGGTGGGGGGGCTATAATAGCAATCAGCCCCAGCATTTT	CSARRWGGYNSNQPQHF
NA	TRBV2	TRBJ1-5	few	TGTGCCAGCATAGGGGGGGGCAATCAGCCCCAGCATTTT	CASIGGGNQPQHF
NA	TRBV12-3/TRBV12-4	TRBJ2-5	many	TGTGCCAGCACCTTCGGAGAGACCCAGTACTTC	CASTFGETQYF
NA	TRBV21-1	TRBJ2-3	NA	TGTGCCAGCAGCAAAAAGGGGGATACGCAGTATTTT	CASSKKGDTQYF
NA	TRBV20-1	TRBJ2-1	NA	TGCAGTGCCCAGAAGGCGGCGACGAACAATGAGCAGTTCTTC	CSAQKAATNNEQFF
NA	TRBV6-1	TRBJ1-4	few	TGTGCCAGCAGTCGGACTAATGAAAAACTGTTTTTT	CASSRTNEKLFF
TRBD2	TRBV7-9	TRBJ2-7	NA	TGTGCCAGCACCCCACTAGCGGGGTCGACCTACGAGCAGTACTTC	CASTPLAGSTYEQYF
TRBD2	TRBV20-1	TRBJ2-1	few	TGCAGTGGCTTGACTAGCGGATCCTACAATGAGCAGTTCTTC	CSGLTSGSYNEQFF
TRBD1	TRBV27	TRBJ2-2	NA	TGTGCCAGCAGTTTTAGGGGGCCGGGGACCGGGGAGCTGTTTTTT	CASSFRGPGTGELFF
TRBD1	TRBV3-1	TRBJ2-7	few	TGTGCCAGCAGCCAAGTGGACAGGGCCCACGAGCAGTACTTC	CASSQVDRAHEQYF
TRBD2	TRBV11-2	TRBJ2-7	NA	TGTGCCAGCAGCTTAGGGGGGGGCCTGACTAGCGCGAATACCTACGAGCAGTACTTC	CASSLGGGLTSANTYEQYF
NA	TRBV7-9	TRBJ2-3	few	TGTGCCAGCAGCGGGGGTTTGGCTAGCGGCACAGATACGCAGTATTTT	CASSGGLASGTDTQYF
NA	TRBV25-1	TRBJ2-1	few	TGTGCCAGCAGTGAACAGGCGAAGGTCGATGAGCAGTTCTTC	CASSEQAKVDEQFF
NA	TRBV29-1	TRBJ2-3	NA	TGCAGCGTTGTGACAGGAACCTATACGCAGTATTTT	CSVVTGTYTQYF
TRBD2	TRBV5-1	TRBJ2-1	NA	TGCGCCAGCAGCTTGGTTAGTAGCGGGGCCTACAATGAGCAGTTCTTC	CASSLVSSGAYNEQFF
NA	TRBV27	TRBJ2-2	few	TGTGCCAGCAGCCCTCGCCCTAACGGGGAGCTGTTTTTT	CASSPRPNGELFF
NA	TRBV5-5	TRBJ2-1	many	TGTGCCAGCAGCTTGGGGGGCCTAGCTAGTTCCTACAATGAGCAGTTCTTC	CASSLGGLASSYNEQFF
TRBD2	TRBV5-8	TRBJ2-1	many	TGTGCCAGCAGCTTGGTTACGCTAGCGGGGGCCGGGAATGAGCAGTTCTTC	CASSLVTLAGAGNEQFF
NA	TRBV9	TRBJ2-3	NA	TGTGCCAGCAGCGTCGGAGGGATATTAGATACGCAGTATTTT	CASSVGGILDTQYF
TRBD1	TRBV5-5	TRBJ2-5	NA	TGTGCCAGCAGCTCGTTCAGGGGACAGGGCGTCCAAGAGACCCAGTACTTC	CASSSFRGQGVQETQYF
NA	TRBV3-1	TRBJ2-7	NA	TGTGCCAGCAGCCACGGGGGTCCCTACGAGCAGTACTTC	CASSHGGPYEQYF
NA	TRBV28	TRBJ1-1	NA	TGTGCCAGCAGTCCCCCAGGCCCGGGAGCTTTCTTT	CASSPPGPGAFF
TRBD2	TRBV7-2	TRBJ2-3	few	TGTGCCAGCAGCTTCCAAGCGGGAAGCACAGATACGCAGTATTTT	CASSFQAGSTDTQYF
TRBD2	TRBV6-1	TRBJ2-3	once	TGTGCCAGCAGCACATCTAGCGGGAGGCCAGATACGCAGTATTTT	CASSTSSGRPDTQYF
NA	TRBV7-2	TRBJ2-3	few	TGTGCCAGCAGCCTAACTACCAATACGCAGTATTTT	CASSLTTNTQYF
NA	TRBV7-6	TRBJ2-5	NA	TGTGCCAGCAGCCCCCTCGGATCTCGGGAGACCCAGTACTTC	CASSPLGSRETQYF
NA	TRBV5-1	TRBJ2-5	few	TGCGCCAGCAAGGAGGGGGTAGGGGGCGGACAGAGGCAAGAGACCCAGTACTTC	CASKEGVGGGQRQETQYF
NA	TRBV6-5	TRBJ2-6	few	TGTGCCAGCAGTAGACCCGAGATCTCTGGGGCCAACGTCCTGACTTTC	CASSRPEISGANVLTF